These 6 T cell receptor beta chains were sequenced from one sample in a study of blood T cell repertoires in COVID-19. TCRdb's copy holds only in-frame clones and misses some; the assay was immunoSEQ multiplex PCR. The repertoire holds more than 95,000 clones, about 80% seen once, with roughly 25% in the top ten. Material: peripheral blood. The receptor source for this set is a human donor in a cohort sampled during active COVID-19.

The chain has TRBV12-3 or TRBV12-4 and TRBJ2-1; D may be TRBD2 (6 bases). V lost 5 bases to trimming and J lost 13 bases, with 12 bases between them. This CDR3 has 11 residues. The CDR3 DNA reads TGTGCCAGCAGTCCCTCCGGGACTCAGTTCTTC. It codes for CASSPSGTQFF.

J is TRBJ1-1 and V is TRBV9; tentatively, D is TRBD1 (6 bases). Deletions cut 4 bases from V and 2 bases from J, with 18 bases between. CDR1 SGDLS and CDR2 YYNGEE come from the germline V gene. CDR3 length equals 16 residues. CDR3 DNA sequence: TGTGCCAGCAGCCCCCTCCCCGACAGGCTTAACACTGAAGCTTTCTTT. Translated: CASSPLPDRLNTEAFF. The full variable domain, in which reference TRBV9 and TRBJ1-1 provide the parts outside the CDR3, is DSGVTQTPKHLITATGQRVTLRCSPRSGDLSVYWYQQSLDQGLQFLIQYYNGEERAKGNILERFSAQQFPDLHSELNLSSLELGDSALYFCASSPLPDRLNTEAFFGQGTRLTVV.

The genes are TRBV30 and TRBJ2-7; 7 bases line up with TRBD1. Germline CDR1 is GTSNPN and CDR2 is SVGIG (reference sequence). This CDR3 has 15 amino acids. The V segment lost 3 bases and the J segment 3 bases; nucleotides outside the gene matches: 11. In nucleotides, the CDR3 is TGTGCCTGGAGGGCGACAGGGCTCCCTCTCTACGAGCAGTACTTC. Translating it yields CAWRATGLPLYEQYF.

V usage is TRBV6-2 or TRBV6-3 and J usage is TRBJ2-3, with D tentatively TRBD1 (6 bases). Germline V lookup: CDR1 MNHEY, CDR2 SVGEGT. The CDR3 sequence is 15 residues long. Trimming took 4 bases from V and 6 from J, leaving 17 bases between them. The CDR3 DNA sequence: TGTGCCAGCAGTTCTTGGGGGCAGTTTACCGATACGCAGTATTTT. This encodes CASSSWGQFTDTQYF.

This sequence joins TRBV6-6 and TRBJ1-1, with D unresolved. The ends were cut back, 6 bases at V and 2 bases at J, with 13 bases in the middle. The germline gives CDR1 MNHNY, CDR2 SVGAGI (reference sequence). The CDR3 spans 14 residues. CDR3 in DNA: TGTGCCAGCAGCCCTACTGCGGGAAACACTGAAGCTTTCTTT. Amino acids: CASSPTAGNTEAFF.

CDR3 in amino acids: CASSSTGDETQYF. The CDR3 region has the DNA TGTGCCAGCAGCTCGACAGGGGATGAGACCCAGTACTTC. The rearrangement links TRBV5-5 to TRBJ2-5; 8 bases are shared with TRBD1. Germline V CDR1 and CDR2: SGHKS, YYEKEE (reference sequence). This CDR3 has 13 amino acids. Trimming removed 3 bases from V and 5 bases from J; junction bases left unmatched: 3.